Below are 2 T cell receptor beta chains sequenced from a single sample in a study of shared clonotypes between healthy human individuals. TCRdb keeps only in-frame clones here, not all; method: immunoSEQ multiplex PCR. The sample records some 500,000 clones, 90% to 96% being singletons. The source material was naive CD4+ T cells sorted from blood. Subset defined: CD45RA+ positively selected. These receptors were obtained from a woman aged 30 to 39 in good health.

Written as DNA, the CDR3 is TGTGCCAGCGGGGGGATTAGCACAGATACGCAGTATTTT. Residues: CASGGISTDTQYF. This chain links TRBV28 with TRBJ2-3; D is possibly TRBD2 (6 bases). The V gene lost 8 bases and the J gene lost 0 bases, with 9 bases spanning the gap. Germline V gives CDR1 MDHEN, CDR2 SYDVKM. The length of the CDR3 is 13 residues.

J is TRBJ2-7 and V is TRBV27; D could derive from TRBD1 or TRBD2 (5 bases each). Trimming stripped 3 bases from V and 4 bases from J, with 13 bases between. There are 14 residues in the CDR3. In germline, CDR1 is MNHEY, CDR2 SMNVEV (reference sequence). The CDR3 nucleotides read TGTGCCAGCAGTTTCCGGGGCGGAAGATACGAGCAGTACTTC. Translating it yields CASSFRGGRYEQYF.